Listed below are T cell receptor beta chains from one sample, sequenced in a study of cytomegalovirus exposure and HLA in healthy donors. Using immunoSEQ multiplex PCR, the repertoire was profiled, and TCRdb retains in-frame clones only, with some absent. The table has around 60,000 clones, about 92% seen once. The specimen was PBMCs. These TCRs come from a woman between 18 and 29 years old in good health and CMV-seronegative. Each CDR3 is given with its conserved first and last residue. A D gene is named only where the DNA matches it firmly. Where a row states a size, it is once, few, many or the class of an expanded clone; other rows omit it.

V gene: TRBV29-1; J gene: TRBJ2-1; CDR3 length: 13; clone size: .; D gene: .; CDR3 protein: CSVIREPHNEQFF; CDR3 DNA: TGCAGCGTTATACGGGAGCCTCACAATGAGCAGTTCTTC
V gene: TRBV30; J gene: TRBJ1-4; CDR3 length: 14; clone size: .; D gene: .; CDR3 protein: CAWSVQGAHEKLFF; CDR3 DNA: TGTGCCTGGAGTGTACAAGGGGCGCATGAAAAACTGTTTTTT
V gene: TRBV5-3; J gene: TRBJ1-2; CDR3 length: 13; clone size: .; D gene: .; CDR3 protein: CARSLSVNGAYTF; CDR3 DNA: TGTGCCAGAAGCCTGTCCGTTAATGGGGCCTACACCTTC
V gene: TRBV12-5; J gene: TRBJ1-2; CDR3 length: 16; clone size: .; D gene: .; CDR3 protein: CASGLVQGRAAYGYTF; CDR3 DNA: TGTGCTAGTGGTTTGGTACAGGGCCGGGCCGCCTATGGCTACACCTTC
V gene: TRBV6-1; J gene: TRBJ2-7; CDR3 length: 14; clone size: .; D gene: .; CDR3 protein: CASSEDRDSYEQYF; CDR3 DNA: TGTGCCAGCAGTGAAGATCGGGACTCCTACGAGCAGTACTTC
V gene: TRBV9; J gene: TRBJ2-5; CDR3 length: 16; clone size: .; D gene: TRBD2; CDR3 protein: CASSVAVAGGEETQYF; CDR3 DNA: TGTGCCAGCAGCGTAGCGGTAGCGGGGGGGGAAGAGACCCAGTACTTC
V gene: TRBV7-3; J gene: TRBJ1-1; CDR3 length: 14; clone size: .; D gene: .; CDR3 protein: CASSWGGLNTEAFF; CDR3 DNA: TGTGCCAGCAGCTGGGGGGGGCTTAACACTGAAGCTTTCTTT
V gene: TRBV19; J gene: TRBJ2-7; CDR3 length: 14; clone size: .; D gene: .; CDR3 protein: CASSISRGAYEQYF; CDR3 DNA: TGTGCCAGTAGTATTTCCAGGGGGGCATACGAGCAGTACTTC
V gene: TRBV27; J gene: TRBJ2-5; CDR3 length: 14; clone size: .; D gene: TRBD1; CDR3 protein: CASSSDRKQETQYF; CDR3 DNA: TGTGCCAGCAGTTCGGACAGGAAGCAGGAGACCCAGTACTTC
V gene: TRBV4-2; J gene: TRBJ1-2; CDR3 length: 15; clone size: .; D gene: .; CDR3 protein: CASSQERSGSYGYTF; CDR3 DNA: TGTGCCAGCAGCCAAGAGCGTAGCGGATCCTATGGCTACACCTTC
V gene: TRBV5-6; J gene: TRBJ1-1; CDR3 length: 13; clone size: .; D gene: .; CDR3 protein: CASSLGRNTEAFF; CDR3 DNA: TGTGCCAGCAGCTTGGGCAGGAATACTGAAGCTTTCTTT
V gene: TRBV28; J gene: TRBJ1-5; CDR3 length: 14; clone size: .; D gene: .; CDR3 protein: CASSFPDSNQPQHF; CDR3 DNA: TGTGCCAGCAGTTTCCCAGATAGCAATCAGCCCCAGCATTTT
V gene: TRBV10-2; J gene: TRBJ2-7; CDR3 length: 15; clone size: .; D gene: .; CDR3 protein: CASTETGAPSYEQYF; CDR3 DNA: TGCGCCAGCACCGAGACAGGCGCCCCTTCCTACGAGCAGTACTTC
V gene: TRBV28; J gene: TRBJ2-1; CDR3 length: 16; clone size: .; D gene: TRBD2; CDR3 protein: CASSFLAGGPSYEQFF; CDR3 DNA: TGTGCCAGCAGTTTCCTAGCGGGAGGGCCAAGCTATGAGCAGTTCTTC
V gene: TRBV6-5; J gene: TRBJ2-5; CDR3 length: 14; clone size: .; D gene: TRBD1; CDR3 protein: CASSSDRGKETQYF; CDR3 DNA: TGTGCCAGCAGTTCCGACAGGGGGAAAGAGACCCAGTACTTC
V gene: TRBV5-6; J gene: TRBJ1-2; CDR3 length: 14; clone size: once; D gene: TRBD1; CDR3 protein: CASSSPGQGYGYTF; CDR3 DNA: TGTGCCAGCAGCTCTCCGGGACAGGGATATGGCTACACCTTC
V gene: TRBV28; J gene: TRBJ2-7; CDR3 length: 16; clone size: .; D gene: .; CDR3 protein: CASSDKTGGAPYEQYF; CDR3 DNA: TGTGCCAGCAGCGACAAGACAGGTGGGGCCCCCTACGAGCAGTACTTC
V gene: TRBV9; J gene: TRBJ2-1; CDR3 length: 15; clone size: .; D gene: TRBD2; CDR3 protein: CASSVAGGPHNEQFF; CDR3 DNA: TGTGCCAGCAGCGTGGCGGGAGGGCCCCACAATGAGCAGTTCTTC
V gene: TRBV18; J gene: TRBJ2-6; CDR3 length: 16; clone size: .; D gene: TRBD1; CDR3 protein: CASSPRDSSGANVLTF; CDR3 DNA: TGTGCCAGCTCACCACGGGACAGCTCTGGGGCCAACGTCCTGACTTTC
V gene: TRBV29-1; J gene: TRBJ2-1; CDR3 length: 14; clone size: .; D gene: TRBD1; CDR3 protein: CSVGGQGAWNEQFF; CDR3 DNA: TGCAGCGTCGGAGGACAGGGGGCTTGGAATGAGCAGTTCTTC
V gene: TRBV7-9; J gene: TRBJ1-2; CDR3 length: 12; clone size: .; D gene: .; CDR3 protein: CASSLGSYGYTF; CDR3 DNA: TGTGCCAGCAGCTTGGGCAGCTATGGCTACACCTTC
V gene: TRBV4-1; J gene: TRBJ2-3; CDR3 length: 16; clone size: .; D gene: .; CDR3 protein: CASSQDGTMGTDTQYF; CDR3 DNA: TGCGCCAGCAGCCAAGATGGTACTATGGGCACAGATACGCAGTATTTT
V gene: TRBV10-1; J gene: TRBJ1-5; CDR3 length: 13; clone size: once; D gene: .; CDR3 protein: CASLLMGNQPQHF; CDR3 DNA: TGCGCCAGCCTCCTAATGGGCAATCAGCCCCAGCATTTT
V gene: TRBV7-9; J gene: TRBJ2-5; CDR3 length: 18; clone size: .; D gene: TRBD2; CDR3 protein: CASSPRLTSGGIGETQYF; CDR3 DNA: TGTGCCAGCAGCCCACGGTTGACTAGCGGGGGGATCGGAGAGACCCAGTACTTC
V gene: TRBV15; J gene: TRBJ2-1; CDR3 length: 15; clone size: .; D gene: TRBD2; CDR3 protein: CATNRDGASGEVQFF; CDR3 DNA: TGTGCCACCAACAGAGATGGGGCTAGCGGGGAGGTGCAGTTCTTC
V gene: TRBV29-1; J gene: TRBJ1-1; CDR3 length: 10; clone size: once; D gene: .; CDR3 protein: CSVGALEAFF; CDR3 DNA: TGCAGCGTTGGAGCGCTGGAAGCTTTCTTT
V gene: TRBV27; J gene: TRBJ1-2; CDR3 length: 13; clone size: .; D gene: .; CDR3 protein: CASSFAPFYGYTF; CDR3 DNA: TGTGCCAGCTCCTTTGCGCCCTTCTATGGCTACACCTTC
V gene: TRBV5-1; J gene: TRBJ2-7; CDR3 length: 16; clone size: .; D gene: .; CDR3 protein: CASSLERWQVTREQYF; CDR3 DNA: TGCGCCAGCAGCTTGGAAAGGTGGCAGGTCACCCGCGAGCAGTACTTC
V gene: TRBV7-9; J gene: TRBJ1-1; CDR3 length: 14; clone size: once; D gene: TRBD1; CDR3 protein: CASSSGTGGTEAFF; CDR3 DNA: TGTGCCAGCAGCTCCGGGACAGGGGGCACTGAAGCTTTCTTT
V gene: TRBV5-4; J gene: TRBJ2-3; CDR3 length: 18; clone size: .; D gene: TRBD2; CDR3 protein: CASSLDKLAGGPGDTQYF; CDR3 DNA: TGTGCCAGCAGCTTGGACAAACTAGCGGGAGGGCCCGGAGATACGCAGTATTTT
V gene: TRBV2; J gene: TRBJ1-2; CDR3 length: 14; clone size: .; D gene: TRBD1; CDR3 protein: CASSVDRANYGYTF; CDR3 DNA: TGTGCCAGCAGCGTCGACAGGGCCAACTATGGCTACACCTTC
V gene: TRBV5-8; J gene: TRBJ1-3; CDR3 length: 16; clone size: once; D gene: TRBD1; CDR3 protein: CASRPLGQGGGNTIYF; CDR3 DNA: TGTGCCAGCAGACCCTTGGGACAGGGTGGTGGAAACACCATATATTTT
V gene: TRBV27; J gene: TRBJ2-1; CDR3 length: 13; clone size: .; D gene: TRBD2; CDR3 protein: CASGRDPEIKQFF; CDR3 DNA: TGTGCCAGCGGGAGGGATCCCGAAATTAAGCAGTTCTTC
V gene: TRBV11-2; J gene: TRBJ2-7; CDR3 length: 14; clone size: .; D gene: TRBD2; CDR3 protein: CASSFSGGVYEQYF; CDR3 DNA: TGTGCCAGCAGCTTTAGCGGGGGGGTTTACGAGCAGTACTTC
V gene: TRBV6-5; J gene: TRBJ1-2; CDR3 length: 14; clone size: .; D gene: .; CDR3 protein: CASSYKAEHYGYTF; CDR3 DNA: TGTGCCAGCAGTTACAAGGCGGAACACTATGGCTACACCTTC
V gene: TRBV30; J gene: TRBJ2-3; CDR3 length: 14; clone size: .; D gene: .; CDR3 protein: CAWSLGTSTDTQYF; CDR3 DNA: TGTGCCTGGAGTTTAGGGACTAGCACAGATACGCAGTATTTT
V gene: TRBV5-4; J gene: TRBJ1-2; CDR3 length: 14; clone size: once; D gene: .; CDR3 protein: CASRPAGKEYGYTF; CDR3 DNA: TGTGCCAGCAGGCCCGCAGGGAAAGAGTATGGCTACACCTTC
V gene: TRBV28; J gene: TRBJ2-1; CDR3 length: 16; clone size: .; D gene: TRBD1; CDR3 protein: CASSPRQGAGFYEQFF; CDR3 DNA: TGTGCCAGCAGTCCGCGACAGGGCGCAGGGTTCTATGAGCAGTTCTTC
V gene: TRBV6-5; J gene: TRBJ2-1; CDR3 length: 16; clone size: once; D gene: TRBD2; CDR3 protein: CASSYSMLAGVNEQFF; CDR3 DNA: TGTGCCAGCAGTTACTCGATGCTAGCGGGGGTCAATGAGCAGTTCTTC
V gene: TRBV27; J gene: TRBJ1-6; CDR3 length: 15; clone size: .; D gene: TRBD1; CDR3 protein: CASSEDRGYNSPLHF; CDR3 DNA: TGTGCCAGCAGCGAGGACAGGGGCTATAATTCACCCCTCCACTTT
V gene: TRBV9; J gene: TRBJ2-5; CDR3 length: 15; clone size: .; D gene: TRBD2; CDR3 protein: CASSPRASGQETQYF; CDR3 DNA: TGTGCCAGCAGCCCGCGCGCTAGCGGACAAGAGACCCAGTACTTC
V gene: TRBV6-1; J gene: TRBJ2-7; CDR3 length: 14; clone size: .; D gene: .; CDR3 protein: CASRISRYRDEQYF; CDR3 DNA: TGTGCCAGCAGAATTAGCCGATACAGGGACGAGCAGTACTTC
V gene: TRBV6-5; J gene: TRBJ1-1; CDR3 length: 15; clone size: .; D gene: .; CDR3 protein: CASSYSGASYTEAFF; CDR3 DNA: TGTGCCAGCAGTTACTCAGGGGCTTCTTACACTGAAGCTTTCTTT
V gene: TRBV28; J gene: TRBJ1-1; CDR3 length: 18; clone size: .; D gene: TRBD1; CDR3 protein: CASSLGALAGGGHTEAFF; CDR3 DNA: TGTGCCAGCAGTTTAGGCGCGTTGGCAGGGGGCGGTCACACTGAAGCTTTCTTT
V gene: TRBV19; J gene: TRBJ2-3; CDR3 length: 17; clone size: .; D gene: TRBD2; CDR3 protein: CASSIEPSGRNTDTQYF; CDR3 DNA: TGTGCCAGTAGTATAGAACCTAGCGGGAGGAACACAGATACGCAGTATTTT
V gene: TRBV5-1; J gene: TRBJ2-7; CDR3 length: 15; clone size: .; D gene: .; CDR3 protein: CASGIQGLQGGEQYF; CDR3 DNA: TGCGCCAGCGGTATACAGGGGCTCCAGGGGGGTGAGCAGTACTTC
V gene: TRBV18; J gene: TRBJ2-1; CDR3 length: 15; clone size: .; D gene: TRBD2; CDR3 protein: CASSRTSGRMNEQFF; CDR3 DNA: TGTGCCAGCTCACGAACTAGCGGGAGAATGAATGAGCAGTTCTTC
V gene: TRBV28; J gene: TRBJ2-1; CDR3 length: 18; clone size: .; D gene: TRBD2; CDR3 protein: CASSLYAGTSGRGDEQFF; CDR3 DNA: TGTGCCAGCAGTTTATACGCGGGGACTAGCGGGAGGGGGGATGAGCAGTTCTTC
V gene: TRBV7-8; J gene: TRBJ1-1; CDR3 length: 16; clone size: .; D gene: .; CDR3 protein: CASSPWGGERDTEAFF; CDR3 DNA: TGTGCCAGCAGCCCCTGGGGGGGGGAACGGGACACTGAAGCTTTCTTT
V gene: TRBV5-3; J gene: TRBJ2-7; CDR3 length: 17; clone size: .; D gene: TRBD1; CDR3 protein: CARSLGAKRWTGYEQYF; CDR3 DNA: TGTGCCAGAAGCTTGGGGGCCAAAAGGTGGACAGGCTACGAGCAGTACTTC
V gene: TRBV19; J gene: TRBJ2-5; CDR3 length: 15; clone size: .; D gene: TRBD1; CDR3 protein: CASSLGDRSQETQYF; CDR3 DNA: TGTGCCAGTAGTTTAGGGGACAGGAGTCAAGAGACCCAGTACTTC
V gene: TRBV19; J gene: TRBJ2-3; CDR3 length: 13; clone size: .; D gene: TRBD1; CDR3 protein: CASSQGALDTQYF; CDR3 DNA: TGTGCCAGTAGTCAGGGGGCGCTTGATACGCAGTATTTT
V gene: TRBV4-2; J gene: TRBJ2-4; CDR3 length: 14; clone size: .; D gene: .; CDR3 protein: CASSPRESKNIQYF; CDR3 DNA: TGTGCCAGCAGCCCTCGGGAGTCCAAAAACATTCAGTACTTC